The clone carrying this TCR beta chain showed up many times. These data come from a study of low-dose radiotherapy and immunotherapy resistance in tumors. Study background: Patients were treated with intravenous nivolumab at 240 mg every two weeks and were also dosed with ipilimumab at 1 mg/kg every six weeks. Daily oral aspirin at 300 mg began on cycle 1 day 1 and lasted four cycles.

Germline V gives CDR1 SGHRS, CDR2 YFSETQ. J lost 1 base, V lost 6 bases, and 4 bases had no gene match. This CDR3 spans 14 amino acids. Time point: after trial treatment. The treatment denotes: LDRT plus nivolumab, ipilimumab, low-dose cyclophosphamide and aspirin (RACIN trial). In the RACIN dose-escalation trial, donors got nivolumab plus ipilimumab with aspirin, cyclophosphamide and radiotherapy. Both a constant-region primer and a V-primer adapter served to amplify TCRs across about 20 PCR cycles. TCRdb passed the reads through MiXCR, listing each CDR3 protein once. This repertoire shows over 50,000 distinct CDR3 sequences, around 33% found once; its top ten account for 8.2%.

The specimen comprised PBMCs, sampled after low-dose radiotherapy plus immunotherapy. The receptor was isolated from a male donor with rectosigmoid adenocarcinoma. This chain uses TRBV5-1 with TRBJ2-7, with 10 positions matching TRBD2. The CDR3 DNA is TGCGCCAGCACCGCAGCGGGGGGGTCCTACGAGCAGTACTTC. The encoded protein is CASTAAGGSYEQYF.